Sequencing of this T cell receptor beta chain was carried out in a study of blood T cell repertoires in COVID-19. The overall study: The United States, Italy and Spain supplied acute and convalescent COVID-19 samples.

This clone has only one observation. Authors' data handling: Quantification of nucleated cells was approximated via reference gene primer amplification. Profiling relied on immunoSEQ multiplex PCR, and the TCRdb table lists in-frame clones only, not all of them. Clonal size and the V and J genes are those of that table, whereas D and trimming came from the DNA. The sample consists of tens of thousands of clones, around 90% of them appearing once. There are 18 residues in the CDR3. CDR1 and CDR2 (germline): SEHNR, FQNEAQ (reference sequence). Trimming at V came to 6 bases and at J to 0 bases, leaving 11 bases not matched to a gene.

This TCR came from a man in his 60s with acute or convalescent COVID-19. The source material was peripheral blood. This chain connects TRBV7-9 to TRBJ2-6; 7 bases agree with TRBD1. The CDR3 nucleotides read TGTGCCAGCAGTGCTAGACAGGGCCTATACTCTGGGGCCAACGTCCTGACTTTC. Its translation is CASSARQGLYSGANVLTF. The full variable domain, rest sourced from reference TRBV7-9 and TRBJ2-6, is DTGVSQNPRHKITKRGQNVTFRCDPISEHNRLYWYRQTLGQGPEFLTYFQNEAQLEKSRLLSDRFSAERPKGSFSTLEIQRTEQGDSAMYLCASSARQGLYSGANVLTFGAGSRLTVL.